The present T cell receptor (beta chain) was sequenced within a study of blood T cells in healthy people across ages. The ends were cut back, 1 base at V and 1 base at J, with 12 bases in the middle. CDR1 SGHTA and CDR2 FQGNSA come from the germline V gene. The CDR3 runs to 16 residues. This clonotype has more than one count but fewer than ten. The use of a sample-barcoded 5' primer and a J-beta primer mix characterized a second PCR of about 7 to 12 cycles. MiXCR, run by TCRdb on the 5' RACE reads, gives a single entry per CDR3 protein. The profile shows around 580,000 distinct CDR3 sequences, 40% to 55% of them singletons.

The receptor comes from a man aged 80 or over in good health. The material sequenced was blood. The V gene is TRBV7-2, the J gene TRBJ2-3, with D maybe TRBD2 (5 bases). The CDR3 spells CASSLGPVRGTDTQYF. As DNA, the CDR3 is TGTGCCAGCAGCTTAGGGCCGGTGAGGGGCACAGATACGCAGTATTTT.